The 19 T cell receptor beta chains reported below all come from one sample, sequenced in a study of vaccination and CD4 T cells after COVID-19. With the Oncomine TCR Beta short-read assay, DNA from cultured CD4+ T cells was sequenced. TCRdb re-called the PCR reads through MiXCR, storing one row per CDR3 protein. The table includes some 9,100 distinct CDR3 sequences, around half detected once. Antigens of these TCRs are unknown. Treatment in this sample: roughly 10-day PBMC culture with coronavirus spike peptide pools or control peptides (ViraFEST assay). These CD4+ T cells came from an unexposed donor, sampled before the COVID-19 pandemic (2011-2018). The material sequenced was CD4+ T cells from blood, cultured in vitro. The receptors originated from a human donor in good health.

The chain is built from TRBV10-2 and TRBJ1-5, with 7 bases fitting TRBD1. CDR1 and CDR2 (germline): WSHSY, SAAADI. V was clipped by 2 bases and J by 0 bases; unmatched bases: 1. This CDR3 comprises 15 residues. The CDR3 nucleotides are TGCGCCAGCAGTGAGGCAGGGGGTAGCAATCAGCCCCAGCATTTT. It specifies CASSEAGGSNQPQHF.

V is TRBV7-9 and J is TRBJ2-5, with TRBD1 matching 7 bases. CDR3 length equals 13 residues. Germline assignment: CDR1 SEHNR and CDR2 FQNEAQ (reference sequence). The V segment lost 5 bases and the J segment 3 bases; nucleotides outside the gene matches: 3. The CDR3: CASSGTDKETQYF. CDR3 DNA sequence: TGTGCCAGCAGCGGGACAGATAAAGAGACCCAGTACTTC.

CDR3 sequence (DNA): TGTGCCAGCAGGCAAGACCGCCCTAGCACAGATACGCAGTATTTT. Translated, it gives CASRQDRPSTDTQYF. This chain joins TRBV27 and TRBJ2-3; D remains ambiguous. The CDR3 is 15 amino acids. The germline V gene has CDR1 MNHEY and CDR2 SMNVEV (reference sequence). Trimming took 6 bases from V and 0 from J, leaving 13 bases between them.

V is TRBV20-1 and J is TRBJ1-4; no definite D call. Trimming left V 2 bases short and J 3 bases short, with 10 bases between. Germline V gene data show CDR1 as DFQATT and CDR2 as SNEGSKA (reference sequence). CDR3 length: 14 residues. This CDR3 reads CSARIVGANEKLFF. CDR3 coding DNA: TGCAGTGCTAGAATAGTGGGAGCTAATGAAAAACTGTTTTTT.

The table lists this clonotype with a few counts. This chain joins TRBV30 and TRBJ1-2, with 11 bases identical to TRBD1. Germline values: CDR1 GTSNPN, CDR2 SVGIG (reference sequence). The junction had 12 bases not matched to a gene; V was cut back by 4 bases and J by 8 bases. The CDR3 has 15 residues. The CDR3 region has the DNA TGTGCCTGGACCGTACGTGGACAGGGGGCTCGGGGCTACACCTTC. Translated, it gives CAWTVRGQGARGYTF.

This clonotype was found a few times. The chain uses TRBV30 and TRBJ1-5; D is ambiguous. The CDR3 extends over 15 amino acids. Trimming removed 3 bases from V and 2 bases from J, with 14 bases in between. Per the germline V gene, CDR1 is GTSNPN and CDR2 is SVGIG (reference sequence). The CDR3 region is CAWREGRRGNQPQHF. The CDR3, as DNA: TGTGCCTGGAGAGAAGGGCGGCGGGGCAATCAGCCCCAGCATTTT.

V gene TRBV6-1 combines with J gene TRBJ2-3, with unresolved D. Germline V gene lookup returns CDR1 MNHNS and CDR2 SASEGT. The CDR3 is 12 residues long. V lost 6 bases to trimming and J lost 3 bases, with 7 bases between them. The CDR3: CASSQLTDTQYF. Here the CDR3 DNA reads TGTGCCAGCAGCCAGCTAACAGATACGCAGTATTTT.

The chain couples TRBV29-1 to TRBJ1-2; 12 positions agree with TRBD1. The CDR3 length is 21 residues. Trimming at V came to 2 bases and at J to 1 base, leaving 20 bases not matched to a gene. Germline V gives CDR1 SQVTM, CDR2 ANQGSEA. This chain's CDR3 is CSVEIPPADRDRGHYNYGYTF. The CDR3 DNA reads TGCAGCGTTGAAATCCCCCCGGCCGATCGGGACAGGGGGCACTATAACTATGGCTACACCTTC.

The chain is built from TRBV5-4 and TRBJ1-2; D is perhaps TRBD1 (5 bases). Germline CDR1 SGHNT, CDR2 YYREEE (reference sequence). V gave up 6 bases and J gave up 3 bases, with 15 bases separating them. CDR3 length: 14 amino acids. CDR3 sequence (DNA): TGTGCCAGCACCCCGGTGGGGGAGCACTATGGCTACACCTTC. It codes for CASTPVGEHYGYTF.

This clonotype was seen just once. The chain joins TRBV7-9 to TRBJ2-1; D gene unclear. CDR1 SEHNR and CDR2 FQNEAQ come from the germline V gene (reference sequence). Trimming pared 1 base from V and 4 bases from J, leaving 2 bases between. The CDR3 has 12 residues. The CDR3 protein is CASSLVYNEQFF. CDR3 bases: TGTGCCAGCAGCTTAGTTTACAATGAGCAGTTCTTC. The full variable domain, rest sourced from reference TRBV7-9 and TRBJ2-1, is DTGVSQNPRHKITKRGQNVTFRCDPISEHNRLYWYRQTLGQGPEFLTYFQNEAQLEKSRLLSDRFSAERPKGSFSTLEIQRTEQGDSAMYLCASSLVYNEQFFGPGTRLTVL.

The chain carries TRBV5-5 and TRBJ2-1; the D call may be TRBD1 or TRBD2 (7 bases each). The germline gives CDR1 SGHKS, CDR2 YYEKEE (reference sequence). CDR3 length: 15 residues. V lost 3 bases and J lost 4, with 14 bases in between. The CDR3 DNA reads TGTGCCAGCAGCTGGGGAGGGGGCAATTACAATGAGCAGTTCTTC. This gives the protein CASSWGGGNYNEQFF.

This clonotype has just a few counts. This CDR3 reads CANRQDGTGELFF. CDR3 in DNA: TGTGCCAACCGACAGGACGGGACCGGGGAGCTGTTTTTT. This chain joins TRBV10-3 and TRBJ2-2; maybe TRBD1 (6 bases). The germline CDR1 and CDR2 sequences are ENHRY and SYGVKD. V gave up 10 bases and J gave up 5 bases, with 14 bases separating them. The CDR3 is 13 residues long.

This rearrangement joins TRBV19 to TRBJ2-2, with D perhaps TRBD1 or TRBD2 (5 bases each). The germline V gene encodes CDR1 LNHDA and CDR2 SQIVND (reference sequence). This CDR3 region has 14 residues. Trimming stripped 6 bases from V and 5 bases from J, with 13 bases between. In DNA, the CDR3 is TGTGCCAGTAGCGCGAGGGGAGCGACCGGGGAGCTGTTTTTT. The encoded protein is CASSARGATGELFF.

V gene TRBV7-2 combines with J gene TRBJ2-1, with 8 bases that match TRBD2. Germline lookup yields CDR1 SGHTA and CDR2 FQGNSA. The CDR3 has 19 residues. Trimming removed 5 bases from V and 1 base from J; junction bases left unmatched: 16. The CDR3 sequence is CASSPWGGAGGLSYNEQFF. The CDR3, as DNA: TGTGCCAGCAGCCCTTGGGGGGGGGCGGGGGGCCTATCCTACAATGAGCAGTTCTTC.

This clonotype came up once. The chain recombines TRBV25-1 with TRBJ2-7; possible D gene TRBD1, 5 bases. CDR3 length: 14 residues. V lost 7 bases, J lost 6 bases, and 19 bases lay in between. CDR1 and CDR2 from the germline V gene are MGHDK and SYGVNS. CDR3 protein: CASTPPGSVSEQYF. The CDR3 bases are TGTGCCAGCACCCCGCCAGGGTCGGTGTCCGAGCAGTACTTC.

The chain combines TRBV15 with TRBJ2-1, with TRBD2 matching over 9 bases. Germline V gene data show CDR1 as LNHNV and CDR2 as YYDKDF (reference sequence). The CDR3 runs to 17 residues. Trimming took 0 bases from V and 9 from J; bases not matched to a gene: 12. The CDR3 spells CATSRDSGRGGSVEQFF. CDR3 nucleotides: TGTGCCACCAGCAGAGATTCAGGGCGGGGGGGGTCGGTTGAGCAGTTCTTC.

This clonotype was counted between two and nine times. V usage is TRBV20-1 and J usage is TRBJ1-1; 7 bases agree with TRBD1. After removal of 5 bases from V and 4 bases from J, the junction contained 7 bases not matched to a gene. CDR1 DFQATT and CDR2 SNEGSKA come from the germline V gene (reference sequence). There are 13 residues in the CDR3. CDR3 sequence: CSASQGVPTEAFF. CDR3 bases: TGCAGTGCTTCCCAGGGGGTGCCCACTGAAGCTTTCTTT.

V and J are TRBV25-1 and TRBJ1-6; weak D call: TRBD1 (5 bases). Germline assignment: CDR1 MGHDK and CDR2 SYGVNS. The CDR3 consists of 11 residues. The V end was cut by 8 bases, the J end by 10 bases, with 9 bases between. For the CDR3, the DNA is TGTGCCAGCCAGGACACCTCACCCCTCCACTTT. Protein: CASQDTSPLHF.

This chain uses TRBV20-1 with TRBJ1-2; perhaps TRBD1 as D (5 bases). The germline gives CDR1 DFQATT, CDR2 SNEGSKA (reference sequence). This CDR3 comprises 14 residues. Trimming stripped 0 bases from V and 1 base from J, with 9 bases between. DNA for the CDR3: TGCAGTGCTAGAGACGGCAGGGTTAACTATGGCTACACCTTC. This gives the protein CSARDGRVNYGYTF.